These T cell receptor beta chains were read from a single sample in a study of T-cell memory formation after mild COVID-19. MiXCR, applied by TCRdb to the 5' RACE reads, yields one record per CDR3 protein. The sample consists of some 190,000 distinct CDR3 sequences, about 17% of them appearing once. The source material was PBMCs or a T cell subset sorted from them (not recorded which). These receptor sequences come from an adult woman who had mild COVID-19 (a few samples of this study predate the infection). Cell type and time point are not known. The conserved cysteine and the conserved F or W are not part of the CDR3 here.

v_call: TRBV20-1
j_call: TRBJ2-1
cdr3_aa: SAKGLADNNEQF

v_call: TRBV7-2
j_call: TRBJ2-1
cdr3_aa: ASSNGRSGRGYNEQF

v_call: TRBV5-1
j_call: TRBJ2-7
cdr3_aa: ASSQQRTYEQY

v_call: TRBV5-8
j_call: TRBJ2-5
cdr3_aa: ASSVGTGGLQETQY

v_call: TRBV9
j_call: TRBJ2-1
cdr3_aa: ASSVSLAGADNEQF

v_call: TRBV3-1
j_call: TRBJ1-3
cdr3_aa: ASSQQGSGDTIY

v_call: TRBV5-1
j_call: TRBJ2-5
cdr3_aa: ASSLGTTLQETQY

v_call: TRBV15
j_call: TRBJ1-4
cdr3_aa: AAASPSRF

v_call: TRBV20-1
j_call: TRBJ2-1
cdr3_aa: SARDSRVISYNEQF

v_call: TRBV12-3/TRBV12-4
j_call: TRBJ1-5
cdr3_aa: ASSPSWGSQPQH

v_call: TRBV12-3/TRBV12-4
j_call: TRBJ1-3
cdr3_aa: ASSQGQGSNTIY

v_call: TRBV7-2
j_call: TRBJ2-3
cdr3_aa: ASSLLLRALADTQY

v_call: TRBV7-9
j_call: TRBJ2-5
cdr3_aa: ASSSGRGTRGETQY

v_call: TRBV20-1
j_call: TRBJ2-3
cdr3_aa: SAFRDSTDTQY

v_call: TRBV5-1
j_call: TRBJ2-5
cdr3_aa: ASSYLLTGTQETQY

v_call: TRBV29-1
j_call: TRBJ1-1
cdr3_aa: SHGGLGNTEAF

v_call: TRBV12-3/TRBV12-4
j_call: TRBJ1-4
cdr3_aa: ASSFSPDSRDEKLF

v_call: TRBV20-1
j_call: TRBJ2-1
cdr3_aa: SAPRVGGEINEQF

v_call: TRBV6-4
j_call: TRBJ2-3
cdr3_aa: ASSDSPLARGDTQY

v_call: TRBV4-1
j_call: TRBJ1-2
cdr3_aa: ASSQEGTGGFYGYT

v_call: TRBV12-3/TRBV12-4
j_call: TRBJ2-5
cdr3_aa: ASSKGLAKKQETQY

v_call: TRBV7-6
j_call: TRBJ2-1
cdr3_aa: ASSLGVISYNEQF

v_call: TRBV20-1
j_call: TRBJ1-3
cdr3_aa: SAPFRQGRENTIY

v_call: TRBV2
j_call: TRBJ1-4
cdr3_aa: ASSEDRGDEKLF

v_call: TRBV2
j_call: TRBJ2-3
cdr3_aa: ASEVRGGDTQY

v_call: TRBV7-2
j_call: TRBJ2-3
cdr3_aa: ASSIGLAGGITDTQY

v_call: TRBV7-2
j_call: TRBJ2-7
cdr3_aa: ASSQEATGQY

v_call: TRBV12-2
j_call: TRBJ2-3
cdr3_aa: ASRSGLAGRTDTQY

v_call: TRBV15
j_call: TRBJ2-5
cdr3_aa: ATSRGLRAGAEETQY

v_call: TRBV29-1
j_call: TRBJ2-7
cdr3_aa: SVEEGSSYEQY

v_call: TRBV12-3/TRBV12-4
j_call: TRBJ1-2
cdr3_aa: ASSPPMGPNYYYGYT